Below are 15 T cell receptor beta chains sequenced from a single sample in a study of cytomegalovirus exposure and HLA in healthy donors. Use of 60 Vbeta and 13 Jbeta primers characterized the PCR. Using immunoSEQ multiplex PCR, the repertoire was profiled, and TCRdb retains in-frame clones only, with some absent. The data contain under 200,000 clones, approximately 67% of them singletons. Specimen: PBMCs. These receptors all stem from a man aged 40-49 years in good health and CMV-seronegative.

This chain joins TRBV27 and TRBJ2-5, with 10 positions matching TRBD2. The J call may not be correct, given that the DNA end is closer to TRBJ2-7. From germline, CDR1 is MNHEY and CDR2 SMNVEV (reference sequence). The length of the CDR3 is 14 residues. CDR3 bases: TGTGCCAGCAGTTTAACTAGCGGGATCCCCGAGCAGTACTTC. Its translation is CASSLTSGIPEQYF.

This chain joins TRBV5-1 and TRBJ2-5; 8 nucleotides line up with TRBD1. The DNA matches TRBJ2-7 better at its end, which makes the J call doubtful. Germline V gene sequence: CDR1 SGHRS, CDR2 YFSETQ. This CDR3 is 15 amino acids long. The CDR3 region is CASRERTGTTYEQYF. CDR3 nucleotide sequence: TGCGCCAGCAGAGAACGGACAGGGACAACCTACGAGCAGTACTTC.

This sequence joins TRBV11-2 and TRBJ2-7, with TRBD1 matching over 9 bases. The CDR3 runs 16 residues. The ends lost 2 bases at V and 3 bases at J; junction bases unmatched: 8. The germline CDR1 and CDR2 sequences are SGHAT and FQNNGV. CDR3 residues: CASSLLSGGQGYEQYF. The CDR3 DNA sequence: TGTGCCAGCAGCTTACTTTCGGGGGGACAGGGCTACGAGCAGTACTTC.

CDR3 region: CASSGGGTYNEQFF. For the CDR3, the DNA is TGTGCCAGTAGTGGCGGGGGCACCTACAATGAGCAGTTCTTC. The chain uses TRBV19 and TRBJ2-1; TRBD2 might be the D (7 bases). Trimming took 5 bases from V and 2 from J, leaving 10 bases between them. The CDR3 covers 14 residues. CDR1 is LNHDA and CDR2 is SQIVND in the germline V gene (reference sequence). The entire variable domain, with the rest obtained from reference TRBV19 and TRBJ2-1, is as follows: DGGITQSPKYLFRKEGQNVTLSCEQNLNHDAMYWYRQDPGQGLRLIYYSQIVNDFQKGDIAEGYSVSREKKESFPLTVTSAQKNPTAFYLCASSGGGTYNEQFFGPGTRLTVL.

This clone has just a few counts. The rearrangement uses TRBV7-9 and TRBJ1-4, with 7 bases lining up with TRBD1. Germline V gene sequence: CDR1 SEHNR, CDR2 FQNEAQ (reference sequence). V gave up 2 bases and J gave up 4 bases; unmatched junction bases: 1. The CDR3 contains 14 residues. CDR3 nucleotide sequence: TGTGCCAGCAGCTTATACAGGGGTAATGAAAAACTGTTTTTT. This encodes CASSLYRGNEKLFF.

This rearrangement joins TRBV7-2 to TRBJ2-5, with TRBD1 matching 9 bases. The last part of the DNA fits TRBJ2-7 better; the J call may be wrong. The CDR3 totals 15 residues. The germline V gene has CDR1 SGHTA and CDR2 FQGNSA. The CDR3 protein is CASSLGTGGFYEQYF. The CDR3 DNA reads TGTGCCAGCAGCTTAGGAACAGGGGGCTTCTACGAGCAGTACTTC.

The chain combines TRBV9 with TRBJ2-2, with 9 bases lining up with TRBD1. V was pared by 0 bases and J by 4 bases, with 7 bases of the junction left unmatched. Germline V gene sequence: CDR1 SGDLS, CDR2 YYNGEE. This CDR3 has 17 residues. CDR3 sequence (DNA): TGTGCCAGCAGCGTAGAACAGGGGGCGAGAGGCACCGGGGAGCTGTTTTTT. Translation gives CASSVEQGARGTGELFF.

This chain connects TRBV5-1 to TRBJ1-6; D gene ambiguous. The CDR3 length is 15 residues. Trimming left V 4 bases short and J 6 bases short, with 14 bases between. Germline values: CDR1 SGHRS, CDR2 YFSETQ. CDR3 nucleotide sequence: TGCGCCAGCAGCAGGTGGGCAGGAGGTAATTCACCCCTCCACTTT. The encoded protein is CASSRWAGGNSPLHF.

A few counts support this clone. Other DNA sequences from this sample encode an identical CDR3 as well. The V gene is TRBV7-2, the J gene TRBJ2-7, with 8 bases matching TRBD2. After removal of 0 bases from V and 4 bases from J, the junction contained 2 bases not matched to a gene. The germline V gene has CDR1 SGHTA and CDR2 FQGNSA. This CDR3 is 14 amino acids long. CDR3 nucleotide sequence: TGTGCCAGCAGCTTAGCGTTAGCGGGATACGAGCAGTACTTC. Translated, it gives CASSLALAGYEQYF.

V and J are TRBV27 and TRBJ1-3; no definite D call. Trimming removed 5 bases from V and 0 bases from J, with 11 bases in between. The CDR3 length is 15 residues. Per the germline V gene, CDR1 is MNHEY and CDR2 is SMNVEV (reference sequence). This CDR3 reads CASSPDSSSGNTIYF. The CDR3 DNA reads TGTGCCAGCAGTCCCGACTCGAGCTCTGGAAACACCATATATTTT.

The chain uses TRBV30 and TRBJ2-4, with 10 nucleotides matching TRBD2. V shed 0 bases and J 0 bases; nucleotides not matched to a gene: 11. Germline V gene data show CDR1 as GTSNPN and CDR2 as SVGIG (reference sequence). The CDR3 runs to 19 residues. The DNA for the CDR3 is TGTGCCTGGAGTGTAGGGGCTAGCGGGGGATACTTAGCCAAAAACATTCAGTACTTC. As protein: CAWSVGASGGYLAKNIQYF.

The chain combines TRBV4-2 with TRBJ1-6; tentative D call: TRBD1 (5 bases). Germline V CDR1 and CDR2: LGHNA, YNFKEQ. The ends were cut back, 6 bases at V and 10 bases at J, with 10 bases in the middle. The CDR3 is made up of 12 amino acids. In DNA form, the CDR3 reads TGTGCCAGCAGTCCAGGGAACTCACCCCTCCACTTT. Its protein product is CASSPGNSPLHF.

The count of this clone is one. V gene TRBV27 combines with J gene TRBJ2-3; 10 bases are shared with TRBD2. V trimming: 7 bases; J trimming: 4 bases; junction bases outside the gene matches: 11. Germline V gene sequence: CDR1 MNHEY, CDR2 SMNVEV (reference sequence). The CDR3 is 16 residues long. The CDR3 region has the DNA TGTGCCAGCACCGGCCAAGCGGGAGGGCCACCAGATACGCAGTATTTT. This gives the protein CASTGQAGGPPDTQYF.

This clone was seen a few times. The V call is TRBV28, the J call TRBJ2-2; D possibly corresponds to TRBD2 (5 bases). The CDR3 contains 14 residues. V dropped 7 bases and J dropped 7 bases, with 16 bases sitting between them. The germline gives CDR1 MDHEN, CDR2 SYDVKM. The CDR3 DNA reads TGTGCCAGCACCACGCCCGGAGGAAACGGGGAGCTGTTTTTT. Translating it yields CASTTPGGNGELFF.

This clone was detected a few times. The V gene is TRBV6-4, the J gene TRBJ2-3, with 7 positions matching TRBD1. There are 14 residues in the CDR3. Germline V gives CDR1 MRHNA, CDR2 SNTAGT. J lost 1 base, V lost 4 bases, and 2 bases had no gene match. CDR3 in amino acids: CASSVGTGTDTQYF. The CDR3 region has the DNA TGTGCCAGCAGTGTCGGGACAGGCACAGATACGCAGTATTTT.